This record covers a single T cell receptor (beta chain). The assay was immunoSEQ multiplex PCR, and TCRdb's table has in-frame clones only and misses some. The sample holds about 16,000 clones, around 77% seen once. Per germline, CDR1 KGHSH and CDR2 LQKENI. The CDR3 spans 15 residues. Trimming removed 6 bases at V and 7 bases at J, with 21 bases between. The sample comes from a study of CD4+ T cells in melanoma. The chain couples TRBV18 to TRBJ1-2; D call uncertain. The sequenced sample consisted of cells from a culture (not recorded whether cultured in vitro). This TCR was sampled from a human donor with melanoma. CDR3 protein: CASSHRARETIGYTF. The CDR3 region has the DNA TGTGCCAGCTCCCACCGTGCTCGGGAGACGATTGGCTACACCTTC.